These 29 T cell receptor beta chains share one sample of origin, sequenced in a study of control samples from healthy donors and cancer patients. TCRdb's copy holds only in-frame clones and misses some; the assay was immunoSEQ multiplex PCR. The table records 130,000 or so clones, more than 75% of them present only once. Sequenced: blood. These receptors were taken from a man aged 30 to 45 in good health.

V usage is TRBV20-1 and J usage is TRBJ2-3; 7 nucleotides match TRBD2. CDR1 is DFQATT, CDR2 SNEGSKA, per germline (reference sequence). The V segment lost 3 bases and the J segment 0 bases; nucleotides outside the gene matches: 6. The CDR3 loop spans 15 amino acids. This CDR3 reads CSASFAGVSTDTQYF. For the CDR3, the DNA is TGCAGTGCTAGTTTTGCGGGGGTAAGCACAGATACGCAGTATTTT.

V usage is TRBV25-1 and J usage is TRBJ2-3; TRBD2 is a possible D gene (7 bases). V was pared by 1 base and J by 5 bases, with 19 bases between. The length of the CDR3 is 17 residues. Germline CDR1 and CDR2: MGHDK and SYGVNS. CDR3 amino acids: CASSESLLGGEGDTQYF. CDR3 nucleotide sequence: TGTGCCAGCAGTGAATCGCTGTTAGGGGGGGAGGGAGATACGCAGTATTTT.

The chain uses TRBV2 and TRBJ1-5; D call uncertain. V lost 6 bases and J 0 bases, leaving 9 bases between the germline ends. The CDR3 is 14 amino acids. CDR1 and CDR2 (germline): SNHLY, FYNNEI. The CDR3 is CASSLDFSNQPQHF. The CDR3 region has the DNA TGTGCCAGCAGCCTTGACTTTAGCAATCAGCCCCAGCATTTT.

The V and J genes are TRBV28 and TRBJ1-2, with D possibly matching TRBD1 (5 bases). The CDR3 has 13 residues. Trimming stripped 3 bases from V and 5 bases from J, with 10 bases between. Germline loops: CDR1 MDHEN, CDR2 SYDVKM. CDR3 protein: CASSLRGGYGYTF. The CDR3 nucleotides are TGTGCCAGCAGTTTGAGGGGAGGATATGGCTACACCTTC.

A single count supports this clone. The V call is TRBV5-1, the J call TRBJ2-2; 8 bases are shared with TRBD1. CDR3 length equals 13 residues. Germline values: CDR1 SGHRS, CDR2 YFSETQ. The J segment lost 7 bases and the V segment lost 7 bases, leaving 6 bases of the junction unmatched. CDR3 sequence reads: CASLTGAGGELFF. The CDR3 DNA reads as TGCGCCAGCTTGACAGGGGCTGGCGGGGAGCTGTTTTTT.

Sample share makes this clone medium-sized. The chain has TRBV3-1 (or the pseudogene TRBV3-2) and TRBJ2-7; D is ambiguous. CDR1 is LGHDT and CDR2 is YNNKEL in the germline V gene (reference sequence). Trimming shortened V by 0 bases and J by 9 bases, and 15 bases separated the two germline ends. CDR3 length equals 14 residues. This CDR3 reads CASSQDPPAMMQYF. CDR3 sequence (DNA): TGTGCCAGCAGCCAAGATCCCCCGGCCATGATGCAGTACTTC.

This sequence joins TRBV5-4 and TRBJ2-2; D might be TRBD1 (5 bases). This CDR3 spans 15 amino acids. V lost 4 bases and J 6 bases, leaving 16 bases between the germline ends. Germline loops: CDR1 SGHNT, CDR2 YYREEE (reference sequence). CDR3 residues: CASSPPTGFPGELFF. The CDR3 DNA reads as TGTGCCAGCAGCCCTCCCACAGGATTCCCCGGGGAGCTGTTTTTT.

The J gene is TRBJ2-6, the V gene TRBV29-1; D ambiguous. V lost 5 bases, J lost 0 bases, and 8 bases lay in between. This CDR3 has 14 amino acids. CDR1 SQVTM and CDR2 ANQGSEA come from the germline V gene. This CDR3 is CSVNGPSGANVLTF. CDR3 DNA sequence: TGCAGCGTTAACGGGCCCTCTGGGGCCAACGTCCTGACTTTC. Combining the CDR3 with reference TRBV29-1 and TRBJ2-6 gives the whole variable domain SAVISQKPSRDICQRGTSLTIQCQVDSQVTMMFWYRQQPGQSLTLIATANQGSEATYESGFVIDKFPISRPNLTFSTLTVSNMSPEDSSIYLCSVNGPSGANVLTFGAGSRLTVL.

V gene TRBV18 combines with J gene TRBJ2-5; D remains ambiguous. Trimming took off 3 bases at V and 0 bases at J, with 11 bases between the two ends. The CDR3 contains 15 residues. Germline loops: CDR1 KGHSH, CDR2 LQKENI. The CDR3 DNA sequence: TGTGCCAGCTCACCGGGCCAATTTAACCAAGAGACCCAGTACTTC. Translation gives CASSPGQFNQETQYF.

The sample holds one count of this clone. The rearrangement links TRBV29-1 to TRBJ1-2; 9 positions agree with TRBD1. Per the germline V gene, CDR1 is SQVTM and CDR2 is ANQGSEA. Trimming took 6 bases from V and 7 from J; bases not matched to a gene: 12. The CDR3 consists of 14 residues. The CDR3 here is CSVPVRDRVGGYTF. Written as DNA, the CDR3 is TGCAGCGTACCCGTTAGGGACAGGGTGGGTGGCTACACCTTC.

The gene calls are TRBV10-3 and TRBJ2-1, with 8 positions matching TRBD1. V trimming: 5 bases; J trimming: 1 base; junction bases outside the gene matches: 7. From germline, CDR1 is ENHRY and CDR2 SYGVKD. The CDR3 loop spans 16 amino acids. CDR3 nucleotides: TGTGCCATCAGTATACCGGGACAGGTATCCTACAATGAGCAGTTCTTC. It translates to CAISIPGQVSYNEQFF.

This rearrangement joins TRBV19 to TRBJ1-5, with D possibly TRBD1 on 6 matching bases. V gave up 5 bases and J gave up 10 bases, with 18 bases separating them. Germline values: CDR1 LNHDA, CDR2 SQIVND (reference sequence). The CDR3 loop spans 14 amino acids. CDR3 DNA: TGTGCCAGTAGTCCCACGTCGGGGGGCGAACCCCAGCATTTT. Amino acid sequence: CASSPTSGGEPQHF.

The chain recombines TRBV2 with TRBJ1-1, with a weak D call TRBD1 (5 bases). Looked up from germline, CDR1 is SNHLY and CDR2 is FYNNEI. Trimming took off 4 bases at V and 0 bases at J, with 9 bases between the two ends. The CDR3 length is 14 residues. In DNA, the CDR3 is TGTGCCAGCAGTGCGGGGCAGCTGAACACTGAAGCTTTCTTT. Protein sequence: CASSAGQLNTEAFF.

As regards this clone: This sample also contains other DNA sequences that code for the same CDR3. The chain carries TRBV18 and TRBJ1-2; 8 positions agree with TRBD1. Trimming took 0 bases from V and 8 from J; bases not matched to a gene: 5. CDR3 length equals 14 residues. CDR1 KGHSH and CDR2 LQKENI come from the germline V gene. DNA for the CDR3: TGTGCCAGCTCACCACCGGGACAGGTAGTCGGCTACACCTTC. Its translation is CASSPPGQVVGYTF.

The chain has TRBV11-2 and TRBJ1-4; D is possibly TRBD1 (5 bases). The V and J ends lost 1 base and 7 bases respectively, with 7 bases between them. Germline CDR1 reads SGHAT; CDR2 reads FQNNGV. The CDR3 has 13 amino acids. CDR3 coding DNA: TGTGCCAGCAGCTTAGGGGGCGGTGAAAAACTGTTTTTT. This translates into CASSLGGGEKLFF.

This clone came up once. V and J are TRBV3-1 (or the pseudogene TRBV3-2) and TRBJ1-2; tentative D call: TRBD1 (5 bases). Trimming cost V 1 base and J 5 bases, with 17 bases left between them. The germline V gene encodes CDR1 LGHDT and CDR2 YNNKEL (reference sequence). The CDR3 has 16 amino acids. Written as DNA, the CDR3 is TGTGCCAGCAGCCAAGGGGTAGCGGGACGGCCTTATGGCTACACCTTC. Translating it yields CASSQGVAGRPYGYTF.

The chain joins TRBV11-1 to TRBJ1-3; D unclear. This CDR3 has 16 residues. Germline V gene lookup returns CDR1 SGHAT and CDR2 FQDESV (reference sequence). Trimming removed 3 bases from V and 2 bases from J, with 14 bases in between. CDR3 sequence (DNA): TGTGCCAGCAGCTTGGCTGATCTGGGCACTGGAAACACCATATATTTT. Protein product: CASSLADLGTGNTIYF. Filled out from reference TRBV11-1 and TRBJ1-3, the complete variable domain reads EAEVAQSPRYKITEKSQAVAFWCDPISGHATLYWYRQILGQGPELLVQFQDESVVDDSQLPKDRFSAERLKGVDSTLKIQPAELGDSAMYLCASSLADLGTGNTIYFGEGSWLTVV.

This chain connects TRBV24-1 to TRBJ2-1; 8 bases are a match to TRBD1. Per germline, CDR1 KGHDR and CDR2 SFDVKD. The CDR3 runs 15 residues. V trimming: 1 base; J trimming: 7 bases; junction bases outside the gene matches: 5. CDR3: CATSDFRGRGNEQFF. CDR3 nucleotides: TGTGCCACCAGTGATTTCAGGGGGCGCGGTAATGAGCAGTTCTTC.

Only one count was recorded for this clone. The chain has TRBV19 and TRBJ1-1; the D gene is possibly TRBD1 (6 bases). The CDR3 is 15 residues long. V gave up 1 base and J gave up 5 bases, with 14 bases separating them. In germline, CDR1 is LNHDA, CDR2 SQIVND (reference sequence). CDR3 in amino acids: CASSIVYRDRTEAFF. In DNA, the CDR3 is TGTGCCAGTAGTATAGTTTACAGGGACCGGACTGAAGCTTTCTTT.

The gene calls are TRBV12-2 and TRBJ1-5; the table's D call, TRBD1, was not checked against the DNA. TRBV12-2 is noted as a pseudogene. This CDR3 spans 19 amino acids. The CDR3 sequence is CASRLQYGTGGYSNQPQHF. DNA for the CDR3: TGTGCAAGTCGCTTACAGTATGGGACAGGGGGATATAGCAATCAGCCCCAGCATTTT.

The CDR3 DNA reads TGTGCCAGCAGTGTTAGTTATAGCAATCAGCCCCAGCATTTT. Amino acids: CASSVSYSNQPQHF. The chain carries TRBV2 and TRBJ1-5; D is unresolved. The germline V gene has CDR1 SNHLY and CDR2 FYNNEI. The length of the CDR3 is 14 residues. Trimming shortened V by 4 bases and J by 0 bases, and 7 bases separated the two germline ends.

CDR3 region: CASSESGKETQYF. As DNA, the CDR3 is TGTGCCAGCAGTGAATCAGGGAAGGAGACCCAGTACTTC. The chain couples TRBV6-1 to TRBJ2-5, with TRBD1 as a possible D gene (5 bases). Per the germline V gene, CDR1 is MNHNS and CDR2 is SASEGT. The germline V and J ends were trimmed by 2 bases and 5 bases, with 9 bases remaining between them. The CDR3 length is 13 residues.

This clone was seen a single time. The V gene is TRBV3-1 (or the pseudogene TRBV3-2), the J gene TRBJ1-2; D is possibly TRBD1 (6 bases). V dropped 0 bases and J dropped 5 bases, with 16 bases sitting between them. Germline-derived CDR1 and CDR2 are LGHDT and YNNKEL (reference sequence). The CDR3 loop spans 16 amino acids. CDR3 DNA: TGTGCCAGCAGCCAAGATCGTGAGGGGGTAGGATATGGCTACACCTTC. It translates to CASSQDREGVGYGYTF.

This clone was detected only a few times. The chain couples TRBV10-2 to TRBJ1-2; TRBD1 might be the D (5 bases). Germline loops: CDR1 WSHSY, CDR2 SAAADI. The ends were cut back, 3 bases at V and 4 bases at J, with 6 bases in the middle. The CDR3 is 12 amino acids. CDR3 amino acids: CASSDGTYGYTF. In DNA form, the CDR3 reads TGCGCCAGCAGTGATGGGACCTATGGCTACACCTTC.

The J gene is TRBJ2-1, the V gene TRBV12-5; perhaps TRBD1 as D (6 bases). Trimming left V 2 bases short and J 5 bases short, with 13 bases between. This CDR3 spans 15 amino acids. Per germline, CDR1 LGHNT and CDR2 FRNRAP. CDR3 sequence reads: CASGLRQGQDNEQFF. CDR3 DNA sequence: TGTGCTAGTGGTTTGCGGCAGGGGCAAGACAATGAGCAGTTCTTC.

The rearrangement joins TRBV5-1 to TRBJ2-2; D is unresolved. Germline CDR1 is SGHRS and CDR2 is YFSETQ. CDR3 size: 12 residues. V shed 6 bases and J shed 0 bases, with 3 bases lying between them. The CDR3 region is CASTSNTGELFF. The CDR3 region has the DNA TGCGCCAGCACATCGAACACCGGGGAGCTGTTTTTT.

The chain recombines TRBV19 with TRBJ1-1; possibly TRBD1 for D (5 bases). Germline lookup yields CDR1 LNHDA and CDR2 SQIVND (reference sequence). The CDR3 totals 14 residues. V was cut by 7 bases and J by 0 bases, with 12 bases left in between. CDR3 in amino acids: CASNRGAMNTEAFF. CDR3 bases: TGTGCCAGTAATCGCGGGGCGATGAACACTGAAGCTTTCTTT.

CDR3 sequence (DNA): TGTGCCAGCAGTGAAGGGGCAGGGGGAACCGGCTCTGGAAACACCATATATTTT. Amino acid sequence: CASSEGAGGTGSGNTIYF. V and J are TRBV6-1 and TRBJ1-3; 7 nucleotides line up with TRBD1. Germline CDR1 is MNHNS and CDR2 is SASEGT. This CDR3 contains 18 residues. With 1 base clipped from V and 0 bases from J, the junction kept 9 bases outside the gene matches.

The rearrangement joins TRBV2 to TRBJ1-2, with TRBD1 matching over 12 bases. This CDR3 is built from 14 residues. Germline V gene data show CDR1 as SNHLY and CDR2 as FYNNEI. The junction had 4 bases not matched to a gene; V was cut back by 5 bases and J by 6 bases. The CDR3 loop is CASSLGQGADGYTF. The CDR3 DNA reads TGTGCCAGCAGTTTGGGACAGGGGGCTGATGGCTACACCTTC.